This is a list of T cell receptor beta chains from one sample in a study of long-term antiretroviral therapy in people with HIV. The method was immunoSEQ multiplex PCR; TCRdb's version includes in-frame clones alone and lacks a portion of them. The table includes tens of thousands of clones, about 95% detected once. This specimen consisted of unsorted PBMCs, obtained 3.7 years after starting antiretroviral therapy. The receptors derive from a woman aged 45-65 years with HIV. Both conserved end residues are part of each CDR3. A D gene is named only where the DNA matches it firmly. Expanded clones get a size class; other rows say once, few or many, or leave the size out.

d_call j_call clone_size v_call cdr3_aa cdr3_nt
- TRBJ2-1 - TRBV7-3 CASSLMTRVLGNEQFF TGTGCCAGCAGCTTAATGACCAGGGTGCTGGGGAATGAGCAGTTCTTC
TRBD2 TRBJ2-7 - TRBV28 CASSLTVTSTYEQYF TGTGCCAGCAGTTTAACTGTGACTAGCACCTACGAGCAGTACTTC
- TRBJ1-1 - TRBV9 CASSPNTGSLSTEAFF TGTGCCAGCAGCCCCAACACCGGCAGTCTAAGCACTGAAGCTTTCTTT
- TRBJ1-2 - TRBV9 CASSVEQAPYGYTF TGTGCCAGCAGCGTAGAGCAGGCTCCCTATGGCTACACCTTC
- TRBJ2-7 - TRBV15 CATSREGSGEQYF TGTGCCACCAGCAGAGAAGGGTCTGGCGAGCAGTACTTC
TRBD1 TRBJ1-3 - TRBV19 CASSTSRGSLAGNTIYF TGTGCCAGTAGCACGTCCAGGGGGTCGTTGGCTGGAAACACCATATATTTT
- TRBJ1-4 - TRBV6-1 CASARLNEKLFF TGTGCCAGCGCCAGGTTAAATGAAAAACTGTTTTTT
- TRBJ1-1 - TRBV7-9 CASSFEQLNTEAFF TGTGCCAGCAGCTTCGAACAGTTGAACACTGAAGCTTTCTTT
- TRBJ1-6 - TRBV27 CASRRGLWPLHF TGTGCCAGCAGGAGGGGCCTCTGGCCCCTCCACTTT
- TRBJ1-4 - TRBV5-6 CASSRPEKLFF TGTGCCAGCAGCCGCCCGGAAAAACTGTTTTTT
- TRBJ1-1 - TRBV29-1 CSVDQGAFEAFF TGCAGCGTTGATCAGGGAGCGTTTGAAGCTTTCTTT
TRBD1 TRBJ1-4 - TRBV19 CASSLSGQGGKLFF TGTGCCAGTAGTCTCTCCGGACAGGGGGGTAAACTGTTTTTT
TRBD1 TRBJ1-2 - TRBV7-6 CASSQGQGYGYTF TGTGCCAGCAGCCAAGGACAGGGCTATGGCTACACCTTC
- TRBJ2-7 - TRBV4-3 CASSQGTDPLTYEQYF TGCGCCAGCAGCCAAGGGACCGACCCCCTGACGTACGAGCAGTACTTC
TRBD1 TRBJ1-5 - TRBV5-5 CASSFQGASNQPQHF TGTGCCAGCAGCTTTCAGGGGGCTAGCAATCAGCCCCAGCATTTT
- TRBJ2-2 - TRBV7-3 CASSLISTGELFF TGTGCCAGCAGCTTAATCAGCACCGGGGAGCTGTTTTTT
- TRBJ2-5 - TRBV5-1 CASSWGPGTQETQYF TGCGCCAGCAGCTGGGGACCGGGGACCCAAGAGACCCAGTACTTC
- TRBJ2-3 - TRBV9 CASSVDPIGTDTQYF TGTGCCAGCAGCGTAGATCCCATAGGTACAGATACGCAGTATTTT
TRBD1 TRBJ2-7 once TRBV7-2 CASSTTGVGEQYF TGTGCCAGCAGCACTACAGGGGTGGGGGAGCAGTACTTC
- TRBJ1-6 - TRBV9 CASSVTGYNSPLHF TGTGCCAGCAGCGTCACAGGTTATAATTCACCCCTCCACTTT
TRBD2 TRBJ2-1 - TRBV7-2 CASSLEASGVRIEQFF TGTGCCAGCAGCTTAGAGGCTAGCGGGGTGAGGATTGAGCAGTTCTTC
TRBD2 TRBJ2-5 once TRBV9 CASSDGTSGGASETQYF TGTGCCAGCAGCGACGGGACTAGCGGGGGGGCCTCTGAGACCCAGTACTTC
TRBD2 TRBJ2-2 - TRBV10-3 CATMGGSAGELFF TGTGCCACAATGGGGGGGTCGGCCGGGGAGCTGTTTTTT
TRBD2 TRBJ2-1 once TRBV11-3 CASSGTSGYNEQFF TGTGCCAGCAGCGGGACTAGTGGCTACAATGAGCAGTTCTTC
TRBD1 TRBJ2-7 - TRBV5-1 CASSEDRGGYEQYF TGCGCCAGCAGCGAGGACAGGGGGGGCTACGAGCAGTACTTC
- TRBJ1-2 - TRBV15 CATSRRDSSRIYTF TGTGCCACCAGCAGACGTGACAGCAGTAGGATCTACACCTTC
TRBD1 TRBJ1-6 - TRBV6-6 CASSGQGGGNSPLHF TGTGCCAGCAGTGGACAGGGAGGTGGTAATTCACCCCTCCACTTT
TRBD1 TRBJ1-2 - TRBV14 CASSQEALTGTGNGYTF TGTGCCAGCAGCCAAGAAGCCCTTACCGGGACAGGGAATGGCTACACCTTC
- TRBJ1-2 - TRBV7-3 CASSEDPRGYGYTF TGTGCCAGCTCGGAGGACCCCAGGGGCTATGGCTACACCTTC
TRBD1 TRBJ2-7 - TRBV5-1 CASTNAGGSTYEQYF TGCGCCAGCACAAACGCAGGGGGCTCCACCTACGAGCAGTACTTC
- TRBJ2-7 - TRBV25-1 CASSEQGTEQYF TGTGCCAGCAGTGAACAGGGCACCGAGCAGTACTTC
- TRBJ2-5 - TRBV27 CASSLIWGQGYETQYF TGTGCCAGCAGTCTCATTTGGGGGCAGGGTTATGAGACCCAGTACTTC
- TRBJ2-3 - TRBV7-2 CASSPLRFSGTDTQYF TGTGCCAGCAGCCCCCTCAGGTTTAGCGGCACAGATACGCAGTATTTT
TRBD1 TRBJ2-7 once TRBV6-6 CASSYPKQGAYEQYF TGTGCCAGCAGTTACCCAAAACAGGGGGCCTACGAGCAGTACTTC
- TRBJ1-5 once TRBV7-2 CASSLYLMGAEYSNQPQHF TGTGCCAGCAGCTTATATTTAATGGGGGCGGAATATAGCAATCAGCCCCAGCATTTT
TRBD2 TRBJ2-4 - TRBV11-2 CASSITSGGAKNIQYF TGTGCCAGCAGCATCACTAGCGGGGGGGCCAAAAACATTCAGTACTTC
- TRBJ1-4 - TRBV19 CASSIRGTLGEKLFF TGTGCCAGTAGTATAAGAGGCACTCTGGGTGAAAAACTGTTTTTT
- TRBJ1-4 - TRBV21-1 CASSKGGTWEKLFF TGTGCCAGCAGCAAAGGGGGGACCTGGGAAAAACTGTTTTTT
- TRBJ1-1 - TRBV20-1 CSASKTREAFF TGCAGTGCTAGCAAGACCAGGGAAGCTTTCTTT
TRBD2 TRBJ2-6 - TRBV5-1 CASSLTGTTGANVLTF TGCGCCAGCAGCTTGACCGGGACTACTGGGGCCAACGTCCTGACTTTC
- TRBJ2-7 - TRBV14 CASSQAKTTELSYEQYF TGTGCCAGCAGCCAAGCAAAGACCACCGAACTCTCCTACGAGCAGTACTTC
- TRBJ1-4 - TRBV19 CASTTTVEREKLFF TGTGCCAGTACTACGACAGTGGAGAGAGAAAAACTGTTTTTT
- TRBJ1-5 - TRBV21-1 CASSKEGSRRQGAGQPQHF TGTGCCAGCAGCAAAGAAGGTTCGCGGAGACAGGGGGCAGGTCAGCCCCAGCATTTT
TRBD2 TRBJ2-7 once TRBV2 CASSDWASGEGEQYF TGTGCCAGCAGTGACTGGGCTAGCGGGGAGGGGGAGCAGTACTTC
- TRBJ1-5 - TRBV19 CASTNSGGPQHF TGTGCCAGCACCAATTCCGGGGGGCCCCAGCATTTT